This TCR beta chain was identified in a study of T cells in Graves' hyperthyroidism and ophthalmopathy. Hyperthyroidism, newly diagnosed and lasting under 2 months, affected patients aged 18 to 65. TCR beta CDR3 regions were amplified from RNA. The HTBI set primed first-round TCR CDR3 RT-PCR. TCRdb itself ran the multiplex PCR reads through MiXCR, one entry per CDR3 protein. This sample yields about 560,000 distinct CDR3 sequences, of which approximately 15% are seen a single time; about 20% belongs to the top ten. A few counts support this clonotype. Its antigen is as yet unknown. Study outcomes and limitations: Model predictions of ophthalmopathy came a median around 7.1 months before onset.

The TCR was taken from a woman aged 18-29 years with Graves' hyperthyroidism. The sample comprised blood.

The DNA for the CDR3 is TGCAGTGCTACCCAGGACGGAAATCAGCCCCAGCATTTT. Translation gives CSATQDGNQPQHF. The chain employs TRBV20-1 and TRBJ1-5; no definite D call. Germline-derived CDR1 and CDR2 are DFQATT and SNEGSKA (reference sequence). The CDR3 length is 13 residues. Trimming cost V 4 bases and J 4 bases, with 11 bases left between them.